This T cell receptor (beta chain) is drawn from a study of early T cells in non-severe SARS-CoV-2 infection. The CDR3 extends over 14 amino acids. This clonotype was counted only a few times. The TCR library protocol was used to attach unique molecular identifiers. These identifiers were attached to individual cDNA molecules. Each CDR3 protein gets one entry after TCRdb re-called the 5' RACE reads with MiXCR. The sample gives over 50,000 distinct CDR3 sequences, approximately 9% of which show up once; over 1% is in the top ten. The gene calls are TRBV21-1 and TRBJ2-5; the table calls TRBD1, which could not be checked here. TRBV21-1 is classified as a pseudogene. The clonotype comes from an adult who was a healthcare worker with PCR-confirmed SARS-CoV-2 infection or an uninfected control (not recorded which). Sequences were obtained from whole blood. The CDR3 sequence is CARRGQAQQETQYF. The CDR3 nucleotides read TGTGCCAGGAGGGGACAGGCACAACAAGAGACCCAGTACTTC.